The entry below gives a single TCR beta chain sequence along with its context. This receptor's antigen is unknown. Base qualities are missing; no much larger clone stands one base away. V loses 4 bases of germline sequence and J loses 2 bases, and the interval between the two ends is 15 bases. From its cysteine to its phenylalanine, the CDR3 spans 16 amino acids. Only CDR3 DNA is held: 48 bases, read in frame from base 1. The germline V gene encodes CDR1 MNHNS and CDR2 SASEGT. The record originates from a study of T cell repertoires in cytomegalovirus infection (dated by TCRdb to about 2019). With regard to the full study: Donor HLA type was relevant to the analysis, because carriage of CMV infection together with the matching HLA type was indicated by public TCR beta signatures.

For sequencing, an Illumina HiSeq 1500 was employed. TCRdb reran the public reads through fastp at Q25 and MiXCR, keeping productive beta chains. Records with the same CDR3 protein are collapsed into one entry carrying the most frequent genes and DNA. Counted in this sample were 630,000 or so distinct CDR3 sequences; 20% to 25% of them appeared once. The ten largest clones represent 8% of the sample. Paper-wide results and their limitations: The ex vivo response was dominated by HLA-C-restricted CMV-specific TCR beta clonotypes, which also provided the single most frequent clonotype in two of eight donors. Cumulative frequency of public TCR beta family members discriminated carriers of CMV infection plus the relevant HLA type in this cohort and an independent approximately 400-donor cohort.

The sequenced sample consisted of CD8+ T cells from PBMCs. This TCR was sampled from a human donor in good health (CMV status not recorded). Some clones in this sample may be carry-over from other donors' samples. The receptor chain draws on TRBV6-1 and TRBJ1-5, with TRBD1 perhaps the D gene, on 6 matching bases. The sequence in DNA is TGTGCCAGCAGTGTACAGGGAGGTTGGGGCAATCAGCCCCAGCATTTT. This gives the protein CASSVQGGWGNQPQHF.